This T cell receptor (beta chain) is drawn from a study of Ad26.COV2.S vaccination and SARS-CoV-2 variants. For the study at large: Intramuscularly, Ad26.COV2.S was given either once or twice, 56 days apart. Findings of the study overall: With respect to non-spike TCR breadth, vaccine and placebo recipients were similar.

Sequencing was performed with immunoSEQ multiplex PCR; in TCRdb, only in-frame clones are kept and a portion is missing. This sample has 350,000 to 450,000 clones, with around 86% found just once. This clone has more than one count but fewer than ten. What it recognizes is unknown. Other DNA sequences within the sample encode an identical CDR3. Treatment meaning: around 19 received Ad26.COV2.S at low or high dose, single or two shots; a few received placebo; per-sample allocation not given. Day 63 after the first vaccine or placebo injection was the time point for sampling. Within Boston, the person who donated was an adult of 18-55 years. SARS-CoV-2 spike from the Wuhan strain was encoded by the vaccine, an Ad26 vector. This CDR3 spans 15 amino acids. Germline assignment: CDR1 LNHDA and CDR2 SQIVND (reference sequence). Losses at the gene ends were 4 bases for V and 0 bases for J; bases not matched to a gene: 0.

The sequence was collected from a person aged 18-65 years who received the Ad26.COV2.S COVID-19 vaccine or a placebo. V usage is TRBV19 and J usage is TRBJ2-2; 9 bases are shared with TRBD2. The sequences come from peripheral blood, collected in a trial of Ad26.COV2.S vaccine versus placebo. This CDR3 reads CASSTSGANTGELFF. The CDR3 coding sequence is TGTGCCAGTAGTACTAGCGGGGCGAACACCGGGGAGCTGTTTTTT.